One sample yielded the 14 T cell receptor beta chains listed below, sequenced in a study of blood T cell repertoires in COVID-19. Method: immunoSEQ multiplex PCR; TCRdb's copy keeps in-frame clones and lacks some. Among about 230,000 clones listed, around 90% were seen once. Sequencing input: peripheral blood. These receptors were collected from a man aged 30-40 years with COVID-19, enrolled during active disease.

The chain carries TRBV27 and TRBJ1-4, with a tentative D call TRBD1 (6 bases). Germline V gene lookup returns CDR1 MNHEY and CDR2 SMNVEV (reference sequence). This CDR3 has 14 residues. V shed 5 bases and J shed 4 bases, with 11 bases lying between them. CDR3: CASSPDSNNEKLFF. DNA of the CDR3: TGTGCCAGCAGTCCGGACAGCAATAATGAAAAACTGTTTTTT.

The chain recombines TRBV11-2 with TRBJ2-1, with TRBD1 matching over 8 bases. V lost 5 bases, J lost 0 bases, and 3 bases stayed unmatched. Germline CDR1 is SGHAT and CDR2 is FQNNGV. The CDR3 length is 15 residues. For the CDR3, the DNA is TGTGCCAGCAGCCAAGGACAGGGCTCCTACAATGAGCAGTTCTTC. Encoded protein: CASSQGQGSYNEQFF.

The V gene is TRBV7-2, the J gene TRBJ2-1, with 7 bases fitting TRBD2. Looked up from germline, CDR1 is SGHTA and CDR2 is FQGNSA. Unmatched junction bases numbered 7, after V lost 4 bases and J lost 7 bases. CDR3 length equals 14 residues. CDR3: CASSSLAAGNEQFF. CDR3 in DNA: TGTGCCAGCAGCTCTCTAGCGGCTGGGAATGAGCAGTTCTTC.

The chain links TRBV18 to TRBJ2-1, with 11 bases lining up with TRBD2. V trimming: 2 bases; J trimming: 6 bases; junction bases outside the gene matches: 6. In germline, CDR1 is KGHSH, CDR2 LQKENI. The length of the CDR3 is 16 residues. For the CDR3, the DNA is TGTGCCAGCTCACCAACACTAGCGGGAGTTATCAATGAGCAGTTCTTC. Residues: CASSPTLAGVINEQFF.

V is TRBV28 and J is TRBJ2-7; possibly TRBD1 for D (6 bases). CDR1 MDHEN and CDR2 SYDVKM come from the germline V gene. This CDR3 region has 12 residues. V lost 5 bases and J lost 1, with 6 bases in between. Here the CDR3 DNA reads TGTGCCAGCAGTACAGGGTCCTACGAGCAGTACTTC. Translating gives CASSTGSYEQYF.

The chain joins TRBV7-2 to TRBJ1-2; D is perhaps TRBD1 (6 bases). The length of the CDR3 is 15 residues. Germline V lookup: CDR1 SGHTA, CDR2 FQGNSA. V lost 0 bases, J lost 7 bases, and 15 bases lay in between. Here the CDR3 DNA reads TGTGCCAGCAGCTTAGCGCTCCCGGGGGGCTCTGGCTACACCTTC. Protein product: CASSLALPGGSGYTF.

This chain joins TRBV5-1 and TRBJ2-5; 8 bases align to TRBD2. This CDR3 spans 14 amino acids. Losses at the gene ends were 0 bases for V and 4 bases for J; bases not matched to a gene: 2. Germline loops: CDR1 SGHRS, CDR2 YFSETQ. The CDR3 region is CASSLAREGETQYF. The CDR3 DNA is TGCGCCAGCAGCTTGGCCCGGGAGGGAGAGACCCAGTACTTC.

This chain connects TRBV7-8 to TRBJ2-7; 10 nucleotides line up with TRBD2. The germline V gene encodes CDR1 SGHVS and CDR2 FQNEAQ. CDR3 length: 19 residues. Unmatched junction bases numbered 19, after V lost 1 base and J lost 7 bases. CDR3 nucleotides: TGTGCCAGCAGCTTAGACCCCCGGGGTAGCGGGAGGAGTTCGTGGGAGCAGTACTTC. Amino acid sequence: CASSLDPRGSGRSSWEQYF.

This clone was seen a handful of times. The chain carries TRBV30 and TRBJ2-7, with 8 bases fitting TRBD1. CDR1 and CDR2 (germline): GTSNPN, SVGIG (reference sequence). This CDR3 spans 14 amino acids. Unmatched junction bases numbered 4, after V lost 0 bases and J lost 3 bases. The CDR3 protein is CAWSVGTGHYEQYF. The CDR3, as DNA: TGTGCCTGGAGTGTAGGGACAGGCCACTACGAGCAGTACTTC.

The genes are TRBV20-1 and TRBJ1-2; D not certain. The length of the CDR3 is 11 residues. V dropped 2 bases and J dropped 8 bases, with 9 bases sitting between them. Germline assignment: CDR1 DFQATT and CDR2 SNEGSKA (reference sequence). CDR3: CSARLDSGYTF. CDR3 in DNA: TGCAGTGCTAGATTAGACTCCGGCTACACCTTC.

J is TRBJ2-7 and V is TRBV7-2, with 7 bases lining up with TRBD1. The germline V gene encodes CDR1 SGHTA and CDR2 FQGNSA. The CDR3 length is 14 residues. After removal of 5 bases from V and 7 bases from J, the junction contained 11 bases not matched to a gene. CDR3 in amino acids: CASSPGQLVREQYF. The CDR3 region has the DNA TGTGCCAGCAGCCCGGGACAGCTAGTACGTGAGCAGTACTTC.

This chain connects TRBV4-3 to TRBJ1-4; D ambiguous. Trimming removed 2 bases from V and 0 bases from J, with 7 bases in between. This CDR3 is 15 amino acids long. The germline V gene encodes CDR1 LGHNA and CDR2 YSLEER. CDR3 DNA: TGCGCCAGCAGCCAATCGGGAGCAACTAATGAAAAACTGTTTTTT. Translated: CASSQSGATNEKLFF.

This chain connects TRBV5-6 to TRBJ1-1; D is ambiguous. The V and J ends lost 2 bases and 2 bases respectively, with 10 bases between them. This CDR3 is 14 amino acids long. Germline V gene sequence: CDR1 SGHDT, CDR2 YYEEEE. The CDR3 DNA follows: TGTGCCAGCAGCTTAGGTGGGCACAACACTGAAGCTTTCTTT. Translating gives CASSLGGHNTEAFF. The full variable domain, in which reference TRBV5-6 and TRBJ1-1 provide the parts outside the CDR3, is DAGVTQSPTHLIKTRGQQVTLRCSPKSGHDTVSWYQQALGQGPQFIFQYYEEEERQRGNFPDRFSGHQFPNYSSELNVNALLLGDSALYLCASSLGGHNTEAFFGQGTRLTVV.

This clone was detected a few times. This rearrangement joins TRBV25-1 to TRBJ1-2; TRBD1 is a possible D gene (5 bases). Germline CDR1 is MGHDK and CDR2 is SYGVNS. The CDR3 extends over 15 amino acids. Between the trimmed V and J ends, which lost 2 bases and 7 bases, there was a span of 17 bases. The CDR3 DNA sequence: TGTGCCAGCAGTGAAGGAATCTCAGGGTCTCGTGGCTACACCTTC. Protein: CASSEGISGSRGYTF.